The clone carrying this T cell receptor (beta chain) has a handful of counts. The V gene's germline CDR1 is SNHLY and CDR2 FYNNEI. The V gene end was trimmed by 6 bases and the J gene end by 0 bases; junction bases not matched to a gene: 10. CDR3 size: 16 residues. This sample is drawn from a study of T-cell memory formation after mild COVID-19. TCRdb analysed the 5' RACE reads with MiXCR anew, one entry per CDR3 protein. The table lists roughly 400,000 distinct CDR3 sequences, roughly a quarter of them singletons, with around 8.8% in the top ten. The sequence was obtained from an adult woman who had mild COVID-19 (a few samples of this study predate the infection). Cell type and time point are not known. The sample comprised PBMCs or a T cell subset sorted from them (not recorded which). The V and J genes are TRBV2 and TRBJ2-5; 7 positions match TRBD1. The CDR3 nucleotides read TGTGCCAGCAGACAGGGACAGAGCGTTTACCAAGAGACCCAGTACTTC. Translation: CASRQGQSVYQETQYF.